Listed here are 13 T cell receptor beta chains from one sample, sequenced in a study of OX40 agonist ivuxolimab in advanced cancers. Assay used: immunoSEQ multiplex PCR; TCRdb lists only in-frame clones, some missing. The table records 15,000 to 20,000 clones, 79% of them present only once. Here the sequenced sample was CD4+ or CD8+ T cells sorted from blood, taken in a trial of the OX40 agonist ivuxolimab. The receptors were gathered from an adult with an advanced solid tumor such as melanoma, head and neck, liver or kidney cancer.

In DNA form, the CDR3 reads TGTGCCAGCAGTTCAGGGCCCTACGAGCAGTACTTC. Translating it yields CASSSGPYEQYF. The rearrangement links TRBV6-5 to TRBJ2-7; D perhaps matches TRBD1 (5 bases). The CDR3 is made up of 12 amino acids. Trimming took 4 bases from V and 2 from J, leaving 6 bases between them. From germline, CDR1 is MNHEY and CDR2 SVGAGI.

The chain joins TRBV11-1 to TRBJ1-1, with D unclear. Deletions cut 1 base from V and 4 bases from J, with 1 base between. CDR3 size: 11 residues. CDR1 SGHAT and CDR2 FQDESV come from the germline V gene (reference sequence). The CDR3 DNA reads TGTGCCAGCAGCTTAGGCACTGAAGCTTTCTTT. Its translation is CASSLGTEAFF.

The V gene is TRBV30, the J gene TRBJ2-7, with D hard to call. Germline V gene sequence: CDR1 GTSNPN, CDR2 SVGIG (reference sequence). The CDR3 has 11 residues. Trimming removed 7 bases from V and 4 bases from J, with 11 bases in between. CDR3 in DNA: TGTGCCTACAGATGGGGATACGAGCAGTACTTC. Amino acids: CAYRWGYEQYF.

The chain combines TRBV5-6 with TRBJ1-1, with 8 bases that match TRBD1. With V trimmed by 3 bases and J by 6 bases, 4 bases remained unmatched. The germline V gene encodes CDR1 SGHDT and CDR2 YYEEEE. There are 13 residues in the CDR3. The DNA for the CDR3 is TGTGCCAGCAGCTACGGACAGGGACCTGAAGCTTTCTTT. Its protein product is CASSYGQGPEAFF.

The chain joins TRBV11-2 to TRBJ1-4; 8 bases align to TRBD1. The CDR3 is 16 residues long. Germline CDR1 and CDR2: SGHAT and FQNNGV. V lost 1 base, J lost 7 bases, and 8 bases stayed unmatched. The CDR3 nucleotides read TGTGCCAGCAGCTTAGCCAGGGGGCGAGTAGGTGAAAAACTGTTTTTT. This codes for CASSLARGRVGEKLFF.

This clone was seen a single time. The V and J genes are TRBV5-4 and TRBJ1-1; D might be TRBD1 (6 bases). The CDR3 totals 15 residues. Trimming pared 2 bases from V and 3 bases from J, leaving 14 bases between. Germline values: CDR1 SGHNT, CDR2 YYREEE (reference sequence). Here the CDR3 DNA reads TGTGCCAGCAGCTTCATTGGAGGGGGGCACACTGAAGCTTTCTTT. Translated: CASSFIGGGHTEAFF.

The chain joins TRBV19 to TRBJ2-1, with D perhaps assigned TRBD1 or TRBD2 (6 bases each). Deletions cut 3 bases from V and 7 bases from J, with 13 bases between. From germline, CDR1 is LNHDA and CDR2 SQIVND (reference sequence). This CDR3 is built from 14 residues. CDR3 amino acids: CASSILWGANEQFF. CDR3 bases: TGTGCCAGTAGTATTTTGTGGGGGGCGAATGAGCAGTTCTTC.

The J gene is TRBJ1-1, the V gene TRBV5-1, with unresolved D. The CDR3 is made up of 13 amino acids. The germline V and J ends were trimmed by 0 bases and 1 base, with 4 bases remaining between them. CDR1 and CDR2 from the germline V gene are SGHRS and YFSETQ. CDR3 DNA sequence: TGCGCCAGCAGCTTGGCAGCGAACACTGAAGCTTTCTTT. Translated, it gives CASSLAANTEAFF.

This rearrangement joins TRBV29-1 to TRBJ1-2, with no clear D. V lost 3 bases and J lost 1, with 15 bases in between. CDR1 and CDR2 from the germline V gene are SQVTM and ANQGSEA. There are 15 residues in the CDR3. The CDR3 DNA sequence: TGCAGCGTTGATATCACGGGCGGTGTTAACTATGGCTACACCTTC. This sequence encodes CSVDITGGVNYGYTF.

This sequence joins TRBV19 and TRBJ2-1; unclear D gene. This CDR3 has 15 amino acids. V was cut by 7 bases and J by 0 bases, with 13 bases left in between. Germline V gene sequence: CDR1 LNHDA, CDR2 SQIVND (reference sequence). The CDR3 coding sequence is TGTGCCAGTACCCCGAGGCGGAGCTCCTACAATGAGCAGTTCTTC. Translating it yields CASTPRRSSYNEQFF.

The rearrangement joins TRBV7-9 to TRBJ2-3, with D perhaps matching TRBD2 (5 bases). Trimming shortened V by 1 base and J by 4 bases, and 9 bases separated the two germline ends. This CDR3 has 14 amino acids. Germline V gene lookup returns CDR1 SEHNR and CDR2 FQNEAQ (reference sequence). CDR3 protein: CASSLGGPADTQYF. CDR3 coding DNA: TGTGCCAGCAGCTTAGGAGGGCCTGCAGATACGCAGTATTTT.

This clone was seen more than once but under ten times. V gene TRBV14 combines with J gene TRBJ1-1; the D is unclear. The CDR3 has 13 amino acids. Germline CDR1 reads SGHDN; CDR2 reads FVKESK. V was pared by 4 bases and J by 2 bases, with 8 bases between. The CDR3 sequence: CASSLAENTEAFF. The CDR3 DNA follows: TGTGCCAGCAGCCTAGCCGAAAACACTGAAGCTTTCTTT.

The V gene is TRBV9, the J gene TRBJ1-2, with a weak D call TRBD1 (5 bases). The CDR3 loop spans 13 amino acids. V dropped 2 bases and J dropped 8 bases, with 13 bases sitting between them. Germline V gene data show CDR1 as SGDLS and CDR2 as YYNGEE. CDR3 coding DNA: TGTGCCAGCAGCGTGGAGGGGTTCGAAGGCTACACCTTC. It yields the protein CASSVEGFEGYTF.